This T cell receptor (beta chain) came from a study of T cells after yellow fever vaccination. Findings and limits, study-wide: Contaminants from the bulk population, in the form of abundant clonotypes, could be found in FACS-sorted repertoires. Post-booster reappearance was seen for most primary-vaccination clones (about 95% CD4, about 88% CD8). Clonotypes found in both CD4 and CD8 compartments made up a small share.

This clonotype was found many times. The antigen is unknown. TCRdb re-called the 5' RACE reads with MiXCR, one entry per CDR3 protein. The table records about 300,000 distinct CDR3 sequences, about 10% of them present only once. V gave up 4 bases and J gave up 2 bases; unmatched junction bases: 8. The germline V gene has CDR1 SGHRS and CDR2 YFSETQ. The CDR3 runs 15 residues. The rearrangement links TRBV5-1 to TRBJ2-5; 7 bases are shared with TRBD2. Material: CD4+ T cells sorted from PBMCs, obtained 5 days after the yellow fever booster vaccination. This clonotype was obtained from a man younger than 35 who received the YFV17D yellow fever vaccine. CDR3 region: CASSATPGLQETQYF. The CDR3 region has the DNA TGCGCCAGCAGCGCAACCCCGGGACTACAAGAGACCCAGTACTTC.